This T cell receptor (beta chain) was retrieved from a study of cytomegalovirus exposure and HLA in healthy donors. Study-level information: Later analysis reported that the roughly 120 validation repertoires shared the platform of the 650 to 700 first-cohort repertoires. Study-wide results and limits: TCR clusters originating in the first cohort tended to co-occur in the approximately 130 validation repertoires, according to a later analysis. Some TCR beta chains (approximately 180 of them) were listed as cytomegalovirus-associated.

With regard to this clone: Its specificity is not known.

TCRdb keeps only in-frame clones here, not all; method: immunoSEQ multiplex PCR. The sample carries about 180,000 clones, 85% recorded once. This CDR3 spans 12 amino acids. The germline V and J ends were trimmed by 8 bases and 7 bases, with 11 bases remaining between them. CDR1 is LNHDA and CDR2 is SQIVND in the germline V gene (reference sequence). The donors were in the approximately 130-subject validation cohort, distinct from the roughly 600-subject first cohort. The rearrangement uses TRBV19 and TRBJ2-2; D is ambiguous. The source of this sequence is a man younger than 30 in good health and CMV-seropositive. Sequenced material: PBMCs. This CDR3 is CASHEGDGELFF. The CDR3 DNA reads TGTGCCAGTCACGAAGGAGACGGGGAGCTGTTTTTT.